This T cell receptor (beta chain) was sequenced for a study of shared clonotypes between healthy human individuals. Looking at the study overall: Per donor, CD8 memory used one plate, CD8 naive used two, CD4 memory used three and CD4 naive used three.

Genomic DNA of each subset was evenly split across several immunoSEQ plates. Method: immunoSEQ multiplex PCR; TCRdb's copy keeps in-frame clones and lacks some. The table shows approximately 180,000 clones, with around 93% occurring only once. Concerning this clone itself: Antigen: not known.

This CDR3 has 15 residues. CDR1 and CDR2 (germline): SGHDN, FVKESK. V gave up 1 base and J gave up 2 bases, with 8 bases separating them. Regarding the study as a whole: Generally, estimated richness proved larger in naive subsets than it did in memory subsets. Clonotype sharing across donors was expected to vary with sequencing depth.

The sample comprised naive CD4+ T cells sorted from blood. Indicated subset: CD45RA+ positively selected. The TCR was taken from a woman younger than 45 in good health. V gene TRBV14 combines with J gene TRBJ2-2, with D hard to call. Here the CDR3 DNA reads TGTGCCAGCAGCCAAGTAGGCGGTAACACCGGGGAGCTGTTTTTT. Translated, it gives CASSQVGGNTGELFF.